This is a list of T cell receptor beta chains from one sample in a study of T cells in Graves' hyperthyroidism and ophthalmopathy. TCRdb ran MiXCR on the multiplex PCR reads and lists one entry per CDR3 protein. This table has about 300,000 distinct CDR3 sequences, approximately 19% appearing once. Sequencing was carried out using blood. The receptor source for this set is a man aged 45-65 years with Graves' ophthalmopathy. Both conserved end residues are part of each CDR3. A D gene is named only where the DNA matches it firmly. Clone size is stated in some rows and not others, as once, few, many or a class when expanded.

TRBJ2-7 | TRBV6-1 | many | TRBD2 | TGTGCCAGCAGCGCACTAGCGGCAAGCTCCTACGAGCAGTACTTC | CASSALAASSYEQYF
TRBJ2-5 | TRBV28 | many | TRBD1 | TGTGCCAGCAGTTTATTGGAGAGGGGGCGAACCCTTGGGGAGACCCAGTACTTC | CASSLLERGRTLGETQYF
TRBJ2-1 | TRBV6-2/TRBV6-3 | NA | NA | TGTGCCAGCAGGCCTACCAGGGATCATGAGCAGTTCTTC | CASRPTRDHEQFF
TRBJ2-1 | TRBV19 | NA | TRBD2 | TGTGCCAGTCCTAAGCGGGAACAATACAATGAGCAGTTCTTC | CASPKREQYNEQFF
TRBJ2-5 | TRBV3-1 | many | NA | TGTGCCAGCAGCCAAGAGAATTCAGAGACCCAGTACTTC | CASSQENSETQYF
TRBJ2-5 | TRBV9 | NA | NA | TGTGCCAGCAGCGTATTTGGAGGGGGCGGAGAGACCCAGTACTTC | CASSVFGGGGETQYF
TRBJ2-3 | TRBV20-1 | many | NA | TGCAGTGCTAGAGATGAGGACAACACAGATACGCAGTATTTT | CSARDEDNTDTQYF
TRBJ2-1 | TRBV4-2 | NA | TRBD2 | TGTGCCAGCAGCCCCTCGGGACTAGCGGACAATGAGCAGTTCTTC | CASSPSGLADNEQFF
TRBJ2-5 | TRBV27 | few | NA | TGTGCCAGCAGTTCACAGGCCCTTGTATCGGAGGAGGAGACCCAGTACTTC | CASSSQALVSEEETQYF
TRBJ1-2 | TRBV14 | few | NA | TGTGCCAGCAGCCAAGATCGGGGCTATGGCTACACCTTC | CASSQDRGYGYTF
TRBJ1-2 | TRBV28 | NA | NA | TGTGCCAGCAGTTTATGGGTCACTAACTATGGCTACACCTTC | CASSLWVTNYGYTF
TRBJ1-2 | TRBV13 | NA | TRBD1 | TGTGCCAGCCATGAAGAGGACAGGGGGGGTGGCTACACCTTC | CASHEEDRGGGYTF
TRBJ2-2 | TRBV5-1 | few | NA | TGCGCCAGCAGCTTGGACAGGTCCTACACCGGGGAGCTGTTTTTT | CASSLDRSYTGELFF
TRBJ1-2 | TRBV30 | few | NA | TGTGCCTGGAGTTCAAAGAATGGCTACACCTTC | CAWSSKNGYTF
TRBJ2-1 | TRBV9 | few | TRBD2 | TGTGCCAGCGAGGCCAGCGGGACCGGCGATGAGCAGTTCTTC | CASEASGTGDEQFF
TRBJ2-5 | TRBV20-1 | many | NA | TGCAGTGCTGGGGAACCAGGTTCTTCCCAAGAGACCCAGTACTTC | CSAGEPGSSQETQYF
TRBJ2-3 | TRBV9 | few | TRBD2 | TGTGCCAGCAGCGTGTCGGGCGGGAGTTTTACAGATACGCAGTATTTT | CASSVSGGSFTDTQYF
TRBJ2-3 | TRBV5-1 | many | NA | TGCGCCAGCAGCCCAAGAGCGTCGGGATTAGCGGCAACCACAGATACGCAGTATTTT | CASSPRASGLAATTDTQYF
TRBJ2-7 | TRBV6-5 | many | TRBD1 | TGTGCCAGCAGTTACTCCGGGACAGTGGACGAGCAGTACTTC | CASSYSGTVDEQYF
TRBJ2-7 | TRBV3-1 | many | NA | TGTGCCAGCAGCCACACCGTAGCCTACGAGCAGTACTTC | CASSHTVAYEQYF
TRBJ1-1 | TRBV4-1 | many | NA | TGCGCCAGCAGCCCAAGGGATGGGGGCACTGAAGCTTTCTTT | CASSPRDGGTEAFF
TRBJ1-1 | TRBV13 | many | NA | TGTGCCAGCACCCCCGGCAGGCCGAACACTGAAGCTTTCTTT | CASTPGRPNTEAFF
TRBJ2-1 | TRBV5-6 | NA | TRBD1 | TGTGCCAGCAGGGGCGACAGGGATTACAATGAGCAGTTCTTC | CASRGDRDYNEQFF
TRBJ1-2 | TRBV20-1 | few | NA | TGCAGTGCTAGCCTGATTATCTATGGCTACACCTTC | CSASLIIYGYTF
TRBJ2-3 | TRBV15 | NA | NA | TGTGCCACCAGCCTGCGCACAGCAAGCACAGATACGCAGTATTTT | CATSLRTASTDTQYF
TRBJ2-1 | TRBV20-1 | few | NA | TGCAGTGCTAGAGATCCCGGGAGACGGGTTGAGCAGTTCTTC | CSARDPGRRVEQFF
TRBJ2-1 | TRBV13 | NA | TRBD2 | TGTGCCAGCAGCTCCGCCGGGACTACCGGGTACAATGAGCAGTTCTTC | CASSSAGTTGYNEQFF
TRBJ2-7 | TRBV28 | few | NA | TGTGCCAGCAGTTTATCCTCCCACGAGCAGTACTTC | CASSLSSHEQYF
TRBJ1-5 | TRBV28 | once | NA | TGTGTCACCTTGACCGAAGGTCGGCCCCAGCATTTT | CVTLTEGRPQHF
TRBJ2-4 | TRBV6-1 | few | TRBD1 | TGTGCCAGCAGGCACGTAGCCGGGACAGGGAAAAACATTCAGTACTTC | CASRHVAGTGKNIQYF
TRBJ2-7 | TRBV5-1 | many | NA | TGCGCCAGCAGCGCCGGGACTCGCCCCGCCGAGCAGTACTTC | CASSAGTRPAEQYF
TRBJ2-2 | TRBV7-3 | many | NA | TGTGCCAGCAGCTTAATGAGTAATAGCGGCCCCTCTGGCGGGGAGCTGTTTTTT | CASSLMSNSGPSGGELFF
TRBJ1-1 | TRBV29-1 | many | NA | TGCAGCGTCGGGACAACCCGAAACTTAAACACTGAAGCTTTCTTT | CSVGTTRNLNTEAFF
TRBJ2-3 | TRBV5-1 | NA | NA | TGCGCCAGCACCCCGTTGGGGGAGAGCACAGATACGCAGTATTTT | CASTPLGESTDTQYF
TRBJ2-7 | TRBV6-2/TRBV6-3 | many | NA | TGTGCCAGCACCCAATCCGGGGGCAACGAGCAGTACTTC | CASTQSGGNEQYF
TRBJ1-1 | TRBV11-1 | many | NA | TGTGCCAGCAGCCCGAAAGTTTATCGGACAAATTCTGAAGCTTTCTTT | CASSPKVYRTNSEAFF
TRBJ2-7 | TRBV28 | NA | TRBD2 | TGTGCCAGCAGCCGTGGACTAGCGGCCTACGAGCAGTACTTC | CASSRGLAAYEQYF
TRBJ1-2 | TRBV18 | many | TRBD1 | TGTGCCAGCTCACCACAGGGGGCGGGCGAGGATGGCTACACCTTC | CASSPQGAGEDGYTF
TRBJ1-3 | TRBV12-3/TRBV12-4 | many | NA | TGTGCCAGCAGGATGGGAGTTAACTCTGGAAACACCATATATTTT | CASRMGVNSGNTIYF
TRBJ2-3 | TRBV7-9 | NA | NA | TGTGCCAGCACCCGAGCCTGGAGGGGGGAGTTGGCAGATACGCAGTATTTT | CASTRAWRGELADTQYF
TRBJ2-1 | TRBV18 | few | NA | TGTGCCAGCTCACCACCGATAATAAGCGGAAACTACAATGAGCAGTTCTTC | CASSPPIISGNYNEQFF
TRBJ2-2 | TRBV6-1 | many | TRBD2 | TGTGCCAGCAGTGCCATGGTAACGGGACTAGCGGCCACCGGGGAGCTGTTTTTT | CASSAMVTGLAATGELFF
TRBJ2-7 | TRBV20-1 | few | TRBD1 | TGCAGTGCCCCATTAGGACAGGACGAGCAGTACTTC | CSAPLGQDEQYF
TRBJ2-1 | TRBV11-1 | many | TRBD2 | TGTGCCAGCAGCTTTCATGGGACTAGCGTAAACAATGAGCAGTTCTTC | CASSFHGTSVNNEQFF
TRBJ1-6 | TRBV7-2 | NA | TRBD1 | TGTGCCAGCAGCCTAAGACAGGGGCGGAATTCACCCCTCCACTTT | CASSLRQGRNSPLHF
TRBJ2-1 | TRBV11-3 | many | NA | TGTGCCAGCAGCCAAGATACAAACTCCTACAATGAGCAGTTCTTC | CASSQDTNSYNEQFF
TRBJ2-1 | TRBV20-1 | few | NA | TGCAGCCGCCCTACGGAGAGCTCCTACAATGAGCAGTTCTTC | CSRPTESSYNEQFF
TRBJ1-1 | TRBV30 | NA | NA | TGTGCCTGGAGTGTAAGGCCCCCCCGCACGAACACTGAAGCTTTCTTT | CAWSVRPPRTNTEAFF
TRBJ2-7 | TRBV4-2 | NA | TRBD2 | TGTGCCAGCAGCCAAGAAGTCGGGGGGTTCTACGAGCAGTACTTC | CASSQEVGGFYEQYF
TRBJ1-1 | TRBV5-1 | many | NA | TGCGCCAGCAGCTTGGAGACAGACAGAAACACTGAAGCTTTCTTT | CASSLETDRNTEAFF
TRBJ2-7 | TRBV20-1 | many | TRBD2 | TGCAGTGCTTGGGGGGGAGACGAGCAGTACTTC | CSAWGGDEQYF
TRBJ2-2 | TRBV29-1 | NA | TRBD1 | TGCAGCGCTCAGGGGGTCGGGGAGCTGTTTTTT | CSAQGVGELFF
TRBJ1-5 | TRBV12-3/TRBV12-4 | NA | NA | TGTGCCAGCAGTTTCGGGGAGCGCAATCAGCCCCAGCATTTT | CASSFGERNQPQHF
TRBJ1-2 | TRBV6-1 | NA | NA | TGTGCCAGCATAGTACAGGATAACTATGGCTACACCTTC | CASIVQDNYGYTF
TRBJ2-7 | TRBV7-2 | many | TRBD2 | TGTGCCAGCAGCTTAGTAGGAAGTTCGGCTAGCGGTACCTACGAGCAGTACTTC | CASSLVGSSASGTYEQYF
TRBJ2-3 | TRBV27 | many | TRBD1 | TGTGCCAGTCTTCCACTCCCCGGGACAGGGGTGAGAGATACGCAGTATTTT | CASLPLPGTGVRDTQYF
TRBJ2-2 | TRBV5-1 | NA | TRBD2 | TGCGCCAGCAGGGAGTCTAGCGGTAACACCGGGGAGCTGTTTTTT | CASRESSGNTGELFF
TRBJ2-7 | TRBV28 | NA | NA | TGTGCCAGCAGTTTACCCCCAGTAGACGAGCAGTACTTC | CASSLPPVDEQYF
TRBJ2-3 | TRBV28 | many | TRBD2 | TGTGCCAGCAGTTTAGCAGGGGTGATGGGACTAGCCATCACAGATACGCAGTATTTT | CASSLAGVMGLAITDTQYF
TRBJ1-3 | TRBV24-1 | NA | NA | TGTGCCACCAGTAACCCCGGATTGGAGGGAAACACCATATATTTT | CATSNPGLEGNTIYF